This T cell receptor (beta chain) was sequenced during a study of blood T cell repertoires in COVID-19. V lost 8 bases to trimming and J lost 4 bases, with 14 bases between them. The CDR3 covers 13 residues. CDR1 is SGHTA and CDR2 is FQGNSA in the germline V gene. Data came from immunoSEQ multiplex PCR; TCRdb stores just in-frame clones and leaves some out. The sample yields just under 95,000 clones, around 81% seen once. The sequence was collected from a man aged 50 to 59 who had recovered from COVID-19. The material sequenced was peripheral blood. This chain joins TRBV7-2 and TRBJ1-1, with D unresolved. DNA for the CDR3: TGTGCCAGCCTCGTTCTCCGGGGCACTGAAGCTTTCTTT. Amino acids: CASLVLRGTEAFF.